This entry lists 5 T cell receptor beta chains sequenced from one sample in a study of shared clonotypes between healthy human individuals. Some clones are missing from TCRdb's copy, which holds only in-frame ones; the method was immunoSEQ multiplex PCR. The sample has 1.5 million to 2.5 million clones, over 85% seen once. The naive CD8 subset, CD45RO-negative cells positively selected for CCR7, excluded terminally differentiated effector memory CD45RA+ cells. Sequencing was carried out using naive CD8+ T cells sorted from blood. The receptors shown here come from a man younger than 35 in good health.

The chain employs TRBV7-6 and TRBJ2-7, with a weak D call TRBD1 (5 bases). Trimming removed 1 base from V and 5 bases from J, with 9 bases in between. The CDR3 has 13 amino acids. Per germline, CDR1 SGHVS and CDR2 FNYEAQ. The CDR3 sequence is CASSLEGWHEQYF. In nucleotides, the CDR3 is TGTGCCAGCAGCTTAGAGGGGTGGCACGAGCAGTACTTC. Complete variable domain (other parts from reference TRBV7-6 and TRBJ2-7): GAGVSQSPRYKVTKRGQDVALRCDPISGHVSLYWYRQALGQGPEFLTYFNYEAQQDKSGLPNDRFSAERPEGSISTLTIQRTEQRDSAMYRCASSLEGWHEQYFGPGTRLTVT.

V is TRBV7-6 and J is TRBJ1-4; D possibly corresponds to TRBD1 (5 bases). Germline CDR1 reads SGHVS; CDR2 reads FNYEAQ. The V end lost 1 base, the J end lost 7 bases, and 13 bases lay between the germline ends. The CDR3 length is 15 residues. CDR3 sequence (DNA): TGTGCCAGCAGCTTAGAGGCCAGGGAGTCTGAAAAACTGTTTTTT. Translation gives CASSLEARESEKLFF.

J is TRBJ2-7 and V is TRBV7-9; a possible D gene is TRBD2 (5 bases). The V gene's germline CDR1 is SEHNR and CDR2 FQNEAQ (reference sequence). V lost 4 bases, J lost 5 bases, and 12 bases lay in between. This CDR3 spans 13 amino acids. CDR3 amino acids: CASSSRLGDEQYF. In DNA, the CDR3 is TGTGCCAGCAGCTCAAGACTCGGGGACGAGCAGTACTTC.

V is TRBV4-1 and J is TRBJ2-5; D possibly uses TRBD1 or TRBD2 (6 bases each). From germline, CDR1 is MGHRA and CDR2 YSYEKL. The CDR3 spans 14 residues. V lost 1 base and J 7 bases, leaving 13 bases between the germline ends. CDR3 protein: CASSQVGGFGTQYF. CDR3 in DNA: TGCGCCAGCAGCCAAGTAGGGGGGTTCGGGACCCAGTACTTC.

As DNA, the CDR3 is TGTGCCAGCACTACGCCTGGGGGACTAGCGGCCCAAGTAGGGGGGACCCAGTACTTC. Its protein is CASTTPGGLAAQVGGTQYF. This chain joins TRBV11-2 and TRBJ2-5; 11 bases align to TRBD2. Trimming cost V 7 bases and J 7 bases; bases outside gene matches: 23. CDR3 length: 19 amino acids. The V gene's germline CDR1 is SGHAT and CDR2 FQNNGV.